This entry is about one T cell receptor beta chain. Only in-frame clones appear in the TCRdb table, and some are missing; sequencing was by immunoSEQ multiplex PCR. The sample holds some 70,000 clones, 91% seen once. The data were obtained in a study of blood T cell repertoires in COVID-19. Study overall: Nucleic acid was either cDNA or gDNA, and it came from T cells, B-cell-depleted T cells, or PBMCs.

Sequencing was carried out using peripheral blood. The sequence was collected from a human donor in a cohort sampled during active COVID-19.

The CDR3 region has the DNA TGTGCCAGCAGCTCACGGCGGGCGGGAGTGAAGGATGAGCAGTTCTTC. It encodes CASSSRRAGVKDEQFF. The rearrangement joins TRBV7-2 to TRBJ2-1; 7 bases fit TRBD2. CDR1 and CDR2 (germline): SGHTA, FQGNSA. Unmatched junction bases numbered 14, after V lost 4 bases and J lost 8 bases. This CDR3 is built from 16 residues.